One sample yielded the 2 T cell receptor beta chains listed below, sequenced in a study of blood T cells in healthy people across ages (dated by TCRdb to between 2014 and 2017). Libraries were constructed by 5' RACE. The sample was run on an Illumina HiSeq 2500. A second PCR of about 6 to 11 cycles was run with a J-beta primer mix and a sample-barcoded 5' primer. Starting from the raw public reads, TCRdb applied fastp trimming at Q25, assembled clones with MiXCR and retained in-frame beta chains. Entries that share a CDR3 protein sequence are merged under the most common genes and DNA. The sample data list approximately 800,000 distinct CDR3 sequences, and 56% of these were observed just once. The ten largest make up 20% to 30% of the sample. Sequences were obtained from blood. Every receptor here comes from a man aged 40-55 years in good health.

This clonotype occurred a few times. The chain is built from TRBV7-2 and TRBJ2-5; TRBD1 is a possible D gene (6 bases). This CDR3 is built from 14 residues. V was cut by 5 bases and J by 2 bases, with 12 bases left in between. Per germline, CDR1 SGHTA and CDR2 FQGNSA. The CDR3 region has the DNA TGTGCCAGCAGCCGACAGGCAACTCAAGAGACCCAGTACTTC. Translated: CASSRQATQETQYF. The entire variable domain, with the rest obtained from reference TRBV7-2 and TRBJ2-5, is as follows: GAGVSQSPSNKVTEKGKDVELRCDPISGHTALYWYRQSLGQGLEFLIYFQGNSAPDKSGLPSDRFSAERTGGSVSTLTIQRTQQEDSAVYLCASSRQATQETQYFGPGTRLLVL.

This rearrangement joins TRBV7-9 to TRBJ1-4; TRBD1 aligns across 9 bases. CDR1 SEHNR and CDR2 FQNEAQ come from the germline V gene (reference sequence). The length of the CDR3 is 14 residues. Losses at the gene ends were 6 bases for V and 6 bases for J; bases not matched to a gene: 5. This CDR3 reads CASRRTGADEKLFF. The CDR3 bases are TGTGCCAGCAGACGGACAGGGGCGGATGAAAAACTGTTTTTT.